The TCR beta chain under discussion was sequenced for a study of shared clonotypes between healthy human individuals. Naive CD8 cells comprised CD45RO-negative, CCR7-positively selected cells, excluding terminally differentiated effector memory CD45RA+ cells. Each sample came from a Caucasian adult donor living in Nashville, Tennessee. TCRdb's copy holds only in-frame clones and misses some; the assay was immunoSEQ multiplex PCR. This repertoire shows about 2.2 million clones, 90% to 95% found once; its top ten account for 1.5% to 2%. The CDR3 length is 18 residues. With 2 bases clipped from V and 3 bases from J, the junction kept 13 bases outside the gene matches. From germline, CDR1 is LGHNA and CDR2 YSLEER. This clone was observed once.

Sequencing was done on a sample of naive CD8+ T cells from PBMCs. This chain links TRBV4-3 with TRBJ2-1; 7 bases line up with TRBD2. This clonotype originated in a man aged 18 to 29 in good health. Some clones in this sample may be carry-over from other donors' samples. CDR3 DNA sequence: TGCGCCAGCAGCCAATACCTAGCGGAGCCCCTGCACTACAATGAGCAGTTCTTC. This encodes CASSQYLAEPLHYNEQFF.